This TCR beta chain was profiled in a study of cytotoxic CD8 clonotypes in ibrutinib-treated CLL. Libraries were prepared by immunoSEQ multiplex PCR; TCRdb keeps only in-frame clonotypes and omits some of them. The repertoire has over 120,000 clones, 75% to 85% of them found once; the top ten carry roughly 13%. The CDR3 length is 11 residues. V was clipped by 8 bases and J by 7 bases, with 11 bases between them. The germline CDR1 and CDR2 sequences are MNHEY and SVGAGI. Material: PBMCs, obtained after 12 months of ibrutinib treatment. This receptor was taken from a human donor with chronic lymphocytic leukemia. The chain joins TRBV6-5 to TRBJ1-2; possibly TRBD1 for D (6 bases). CDR3 bases: TGTGCCAGCGGAGGGGGGTTTGGCTACACCTTC. This encodes CASGGGFGYTF.